Shown below are 27 T cell receptor beta chains from a single sample sequenced in a study of cytomegalovirus exposure and HLA in healthy donors. Clones were read by immunoSEQ multiplex PCR, and TCRdb kept only the in-frame ones, dropping some. The sample includes 200,000 to 250,000 clones, roughly 91% of them seen just once. Sequencing was performed on PBMCs. The receptors shown here come from a young woman in good health and CMV-seropositive.

The chain combines TRBV5-1 with TRBJ2-2; D call uncertain. V dropped 0 bases and J dropped 4 bases, with 7 bases sitting between them. CDR3 length: 14 amino acids. CDR1 is SGHRS and CDR2 is YFSETQ in the germline V gene. The CDR3 loop reads CASSLGPGTGELFF. CDR3 nucleotides: TGCGCCAGCAGCTTGGGCCCGGGCACCGGGGAGCTGTTTTTT.

V usage is TRBV28 and J usage is TRBJ1-1; a weak D match, TRBD1 (5 bases). The CDR3 contains 10 residues. Deletions cut 10 bases from V and 4 bases from J, with 7 bases between. Germline V gene data show CDR1 as MDHEN and CDR2 as SYDVKM. In DNA, the CDR3 is TGTGCCACGCAGGGCACTGAAGCTTTCTTT. It specifies CATQGTEAFF.

The chain employs TRBV30 and TRBJ2-1, with 7 bases lining up with TRBD2. The J segment lost 3 bases and the V segment lost 4 bases, leaving 12 bases of the junction unmatched. CDR3 length: 16 residues. The germline CDR1 and CDR2 sequences are GTSNPN and SVGIG (reference sequence). As DNA, the CDR3 is TGTGCCTGGAAGCCTCCGGGAGGCTCCATCTACAATGAGCAGTTCTTC. Protein: CAWKPPGGSIYNEQFF.

The gene calls are TRBV6-5 and TRBJ1-2; D is uncertain. The CDR3 runs to 14 residues. V was shortened by 7 bases and J by 7 bases, with 19 bases between the two germline ends. Germline V lookup: CDR1 MNHEY, CDR2 SVGAGI. The CDR3 DNA reads TGTGCCAGCACCGCCCAGCAGGCAGGAGGTGGCTACACCTTC. Protein sequence: CASTAQQAGGGYTF.

This clone was counted once. The rearrangement links TRBV28 to TRBJ2-3; weak D call: TRBD2 (6 bases). Germline loops: CDR1 MDHEN, CDR2 SYDVKM. Trimming left V 8 bases short and J 6 bases short, with 12 bases between. The CDR3 covers 12 residues. The CDR3 here is CASAGPGDTQYF. In DNA, the CDR3 is TGTGCCAGCGCGGGGCCAGGGGATACGCAGTATTTT.

V is TRBV5-1 and J is TRBJ2-1; 7 positions agree with TRBD2. The germline CDR1 and CDR2 sequences are SGHRS and YFSETQ. This CDR3 is 15 amino acids long. V lost 5 bases to trimming and J lost 8 bases; unmatched junction nucleotides: 13. CDR3 bases: TGCGCCAGCAGACTAAGGTGGGGGAGGGCAGATGAGCAGTTCTTC. It yields the protein CASRLRWGRADEQFF.

The V and J genes are TRBV28 and TRBJ2-7; D gene uncertain. Trimming removed 7 bases at V and 3 bases at J, with 10 bases between. This CDR3 spans 12 amino acids. The germline V gene encodes CDR1 MDHEN and CDR2 SYDVKM. Here the CDR3 reads CASTPGLYEQYF. CDR3 nucleotides: TGTGCCAGCACACCGGGTCTCTACGAGCAGTACTTC.

The genes are TRBV30 and TRBJ2-1, with 8 bases identical to TRBD2. In germline, CDR1 is GTSNPN, CDR2 SVGIG (reference sequence). V lost 5 bases to trimming and J lost 3 bases; unmatched junction nucleotides: 12. This CDR3 is 16 amino acids long. This chain's CDR3 is CAWATRSGGNYNEQFF. Here the CDR3 DNA reads TGTGCCTGGGCGACTCGGTCGGGAGGGAACTACAATGAGCAGTTCTTC.

The chain combines TRBV5-1 with TRBJ2-7, with D maybe TRBD2 (6 bases). Trimming shortened V by 4 bases and J by 6 bases, and 14 bases separated the two germline ends. Germline CDR1 is SGHRS and CDR2 is YFSETQ. This CDR3 has 13 amino acids. CDR3 DNA sequence: TGCGCCAGCAGCCCTCCGGGGGAAATCGAGCAGTACTTC. Residues: CASSPPGEIEQYF.

The rearrangement joins TRBV5-1 to TRBJ2-7; 13 bases fit TRBD2. V dropped 1 base and J dropped 5; count of bases not matched to a gene: 9. The CDR3 has 17 amino acids. Germline CDR1 SGHRS, CDR2 YFSETQ. The CDR3 DNA reads TGCGCCAGCAGCTTGTTACTAGCGGGAGGGCCGAGAGACGAGCAGTACTTC. Its translation is CASSLLLAGGPRDEQYF.

The genes are TRBV7-6 and TRBJ2-7; TRBD2 matches at 8 bases. The V and J ends lost 4 bases and 4 bases, in that order; junction bases with no gene match: 9. The CDR3 length is 15 residues. In germline, CDR1 is SGHVS, CDR2 FNYEAQ. The chain's CDR3 is CASSSPLAGRYEQYF. DNA of the CDR3: TGTGCCAGCAGCTCCCCCTTAGCGGGACGGTACGAGCAGTACTTC.

The chain couples TRBV19 to TRBJ2-2; D might be TRBD2 (6 bases). The CDR3 length is 12 residues. CDR1 and CDR2 (germline): LNHDA, SQIVND (reference sequence). V dropped 6 bases and J dropped 6 bases, with 8 bases sitting between them. The CDR3 loop reads CASRDYAGELFF. The CDR3 coding sequence is TGTGCCAGTAGGGACTACGCCGGGGAGCTGTTTTTT.

The gene calls are TRBV7-9 and TRBJ1-1, with D perhaps matching TRBD1 (5 bases). V was pared by 3 bases and J by 8 bases, with 13 bases between. From germline, CDR1 is SEHNR and CDR2 FQNEAQ (reference sequence). The CDR3 has 13 amino acids. The CDR3 nucleotides read TGTGCCAGCAGCTTCGCCGGGGGTTCCGAAGCTTTCTTT. It specifies CASSFAGGSEAFF.

The CDR3: CASSAGLAGDTQYF. Written as DNA, the CDR3 is TGTGCCAGCAGCGCGGGACTAGCAGGAGATACGCAGTATTTT. The chain carries TRBV9 and TRBJ2-3; 9 bases are shared with TRBD2. The germline V gene has CDR1 SGDLS and CDR2 YYNGEE. This CDR3 comprises 14 residues. Losses at the gene ends were 3 bases for V and 5 bases for J; bases not matched to a gene: 4. Supplemented by reference TRBV9 and TRBJ2-3, the full variable domain reads DSGVTQTPKHLITATGQRVTLRCSPRSGDLSVYWYQQSLDQGLQFLIQYYNGEERAKGNILERFSAQQFPDLHSELNLSSLELGDSALYFCASSAGLAGDTQYFGPGTRLTVL.

V usage is TRBV30 and J usage is TRBJ2-1; no reliable D call. Trimming cost V 0 bases and J 10 bases, with 16 bases left between them. Germline CDR1 and CDR2: GTSNPN and SVGIG (reference sequence). This CDR3 is 14 amino acids long. For the CDR3, the DNA is TGTGCCTGGAGTGTACTCGCGAGCGCGTACGAGCAGTTCTTC. It yields the protein CAWSVLASAYEQFF.

This clone was recorded only once. The chain has TRBV5-6 and TRBJ1-1, with a possible D match to TRBD1 (5 bases). The germline CDR1 and CDR2 sequences are SGHDT and YYEEEE. V was shortened by 4 bases and J by 0 bases, with 7 bases between the two germline ends. The CDR3 runs to 13 residues. For the CDR3, the DNA is TGTGCCAGCAGCCGGGACTTGAACACTGAAGCTTTCTTT. Protein: CASSRDLNTEAFF.

This chain uses TRBV4-1 with TRBJ2-7; TRBD2 aligns across 14 bases. The CDR3 sequence is 15 residues long. Germline V gene lookup returns CDR1 MGHRA and CDR2 YSYEKL. The ends lost 3 bases at V and 6 bases at J; junction bases unmatched: 4. DNA for the CDR3: TGCGCCAGCAGCCAGAGACTAGCGGGAGGGTCCGAGCAGTACTTC. Encoded protein: CASSQRLAGGSEQYF.

This clone was counted between two and nine times. V gene TRBV7-3 combines with J gene TRBJ2-1; perhaps TRBD2 as D (5 bases). This CDR3 contains 16 residues. Looked up from germline, CDR1 is SGHTA and CDR2 is FQGTGA. V lost 5 bases to trimming and J lost 0 bases, with 14 bases between them. CDR3 protein: CASSPARESSYNEQFF. The CDR3 DNA reads TGTGCCAGCAGCCCCGCCCGGGAAAGCTCCTACAATGAGCAGTTCTTC.

The rearrangement uses TRBV10-3 and TRBJ2-3; a weak D match, TRBD1 (8 bases). The ends were cut back, 4 bases at V and 0 bases at J, with 14 bases in the middle. CDR1 and CDR2 (germline): ENHRY, SYGVKD. There are 16 residues in the CDR3. The CDR3 DNA reads as TGTGCCATCAGTGGTACAGGGGGGGTTAGCACAGATACGCAGTATTTT. This codes for CAISGTGGVSTDTQYF.

The chain joins TRBV5-6 to TRBJ2-7; 9 bases fit TRBD1. The J segment lost 3 bases and the V segment lost 4 bases, leaving 5 bases of the junction unmatched. Germline V gene lookup returns CDR1 SGHDT and CDR2 YYEEEE. The length of the CDR3 is 14 residues. The CDR3 sequence: CASSVGQGLYEQYF. Written as DNA, the CDR3 is TGTGCCAGCAGCGTGGGACAGGGACTCTACGAGCAGTACTTC. Filled out from reference TRBV5-6 and TRBJ2-7, the complete variable domain reads DAGVTQSPTHLIKTRGQQVTLRCSPKSGHDTVSWYQQALGQGPQFIFQYYEEEERQRGNFPDRFSGHQFPNYSSELNVNALLLGDSALYLCASSVGQGLYEQYFGPGTRLTVT.

The CDR3 DNA reads as TGCGCCAGCAGCCCGGGTTCTAGCATAAAGAGAGGCCACAATGAGCAGTTCTTC. This encodes CASSPGSSIKRGHNEQFF. The rearrangement uses TRBV5-1 and TRBJ2-1; D possibly corresponds to TRBD2 (5 bases). The V gene lost 4 bases and the J gene lost 5 bases, with 25 bases spanning the gap. CDR3 size: 18 residues. Germline assignment: CDR1 SGHRS and CDR2 YFSETQ.

This rearrangement joins TRBV18 to TRBJ2-7; tentative D call: TRBD1 (6 bases). Germline V gene data show CDR1 as KGHSH and CDR2 as LQKENI. V was cut by 2 bases and J by 3 bases, with 14 bases left in between. This CDR3 contains 15 residues. The CDR3 region is CASSPTGQSGYEQYF. For the CDR3, the DNA is TGTGCCAGCTCACCAACAGGGCAGTCTGGCTACGAGCAGTACTTC.

The rearrangement links TRBV25-1 to TRBJ1-5; D gene uncertain. CDR1 is MGHDK and CDR2 is SYGVNS in the germline V gene. V shed 4 bases and J shed 2 bases, with 6 bases lying between them. This CDR3 is 13 amino acids long. The CDR3 nucleotides are TGTGCCAGCAGTGGTCTAGGCAATCAGCCCCAGCATTTT. It codes for CASSGLGNQPQHF.

This chain links TRBV7-6 with TRBJ2-5; 13 nucleotides line up with TRBD2. Germline V gene lookup returns CDR1 SGHVS and CDR2 FNYEAQ. CDR3 length: 17 amino acids. After removal of 2 bases from V and 5 bases from J, the junction contained 8 bases not matched to a gene. The CDR3 sequence: CASSLTGLAGVTETQYF. The CDR3 nucleotides read TGTGCCAGCAGCTTAACAGGACTAGCGGGAGTAACGGAGACCCAGTACTTC.

The chain recombines TRBV30 with TRBJ1-5; a possible D gene is TRBD1 (6 bases). The CDR3 spans 14 residues. Germline lookup yields CDR1 GTSNPN and CDR2 SVGIG (reference sequence). V was clipped by 2 bases and J by 2 bases, with 10 bases between them. DNA for the CDR3: TGTGCCTGGAGTAGGGCAGGGGGCAATCAGCCCCAGCATTTT. Protein product: CAWSRAGGNQPQHF. Full variable domain (rest looked up from reference TRBV30 and TRBJ1-5): SQTIHQWPATLVQPVGSPLSLECTVEGTSNPNLYWYRQAAGRGLQLLFYSVGIGQISSEVPQNLSASRPQDRQFILSSKKLLLSDSGFYLCAWSRAGGNQPQHFGDGTRLSIL.

This rearrangement joins TRBV5-6 to TRBJ2-7, with 8 positions matching TRBD1. J gave up 7 bases and V 1 base, and 7 bases lay outside the gene matches. This CDR3 has 14 residues. Germline V gene sequence: CDR1 SGHDT, CDR2 YYEEEE. The CDR3, as DNA: TGTGCCAGCAGCTTGAGGCAGGGGGCTTGGGAGCAGTACTTC. Protein: CASSLRQGAWEQYF.

V is TRBV7-9 and J is TRBJ1-1; D not certain. The CDR3 totals 13 residues. Germline V gene data show CDR1 as SEHNR and CDR2 as FQNEAQ (reference sequence). V gave up 0 bases and J gave up 4 bases, with 6 bases separating them. CDR3 loop: CASSLARGTEAFF. The CDR3, as DNA: TGTGCCAGCAGCTTAGCCCGAGGCACTGAAGCTTTCTTT.